Described below is a single T cell receptor (beta chain) sequence and its context. MiXCR, applied by TCRdb to the 5' RACE reads, yields one record per CDR3 protein. The repertoire holds fewer than 900,000 distinct CDR3 sequences, around a sixth seen once, with around 13% in the top ten. This sample stems from a study of identical twins. The CDR3 totals 15 residues. The germline gives CDR1 MNHNS, CDR2 SASEGT. Trimming removed 7 bases from V and 5 bases from J, with 18 bases in between. This sample was shared with a second study, whose subject was T cells expressing NK-cell markers.

Input material: PBMCs. The rearrangement uses TRBV6-1 and TRBJ2-1; the D gene is possibly TRBD2 (7 bases). The clonotype originates from a woman aged 18-29 years in good health. The CDR3 DNA follows: TGTGCCAGCATCTTGCTGTGGGGGGGGCACAATGAGCAGTTCTTC. As protein: CASILLWGGHNEQFF.